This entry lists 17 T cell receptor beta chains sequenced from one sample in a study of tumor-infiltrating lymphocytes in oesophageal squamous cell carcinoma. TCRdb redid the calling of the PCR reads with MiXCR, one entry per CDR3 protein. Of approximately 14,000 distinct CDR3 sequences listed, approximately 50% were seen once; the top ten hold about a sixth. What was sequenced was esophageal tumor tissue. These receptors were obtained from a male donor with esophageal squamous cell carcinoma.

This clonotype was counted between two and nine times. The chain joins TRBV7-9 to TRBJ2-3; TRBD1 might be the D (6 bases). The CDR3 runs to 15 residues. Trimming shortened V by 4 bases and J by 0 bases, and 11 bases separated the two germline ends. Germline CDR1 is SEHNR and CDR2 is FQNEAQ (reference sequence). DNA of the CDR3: TGTGCCAGCAGCTCCCACGGACAGAGCACAGATACGCAGTATTTT. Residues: CASSSHGQSTDTQYF.

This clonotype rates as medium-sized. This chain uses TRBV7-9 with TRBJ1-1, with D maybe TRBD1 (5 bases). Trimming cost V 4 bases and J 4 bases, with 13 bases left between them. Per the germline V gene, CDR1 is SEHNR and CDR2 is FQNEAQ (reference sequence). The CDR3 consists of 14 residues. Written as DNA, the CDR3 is TGTGCCAGCAGCTCGCCAGGGTTAAGCACTGAAGCTTTCTTT. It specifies CASSSPGLSTEAFF.

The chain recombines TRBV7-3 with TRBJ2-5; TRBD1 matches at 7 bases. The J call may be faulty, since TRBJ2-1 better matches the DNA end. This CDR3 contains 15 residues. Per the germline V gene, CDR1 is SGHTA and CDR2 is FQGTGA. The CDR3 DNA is TGTGCCAGCAGTACGTGGCAGGGGGCCTACAATGAGCAGTTCTTC. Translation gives CASSTWQGAYNEQFF.

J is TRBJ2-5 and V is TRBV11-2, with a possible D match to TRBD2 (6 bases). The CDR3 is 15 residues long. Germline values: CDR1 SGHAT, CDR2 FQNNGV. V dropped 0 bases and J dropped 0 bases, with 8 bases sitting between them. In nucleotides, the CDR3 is TGTGCCAGCAGCTTAGATCGGGGGTACCAAGAGACCCAGTACTTC. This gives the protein CASSLDRGYQETQYF.

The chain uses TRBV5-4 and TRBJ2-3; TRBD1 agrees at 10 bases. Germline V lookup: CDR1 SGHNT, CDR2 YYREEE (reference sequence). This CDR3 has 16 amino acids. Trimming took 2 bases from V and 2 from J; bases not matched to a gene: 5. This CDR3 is CASSFRTGGTTDTQYF. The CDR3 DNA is TGTGCCAGCAGCTTCCGGACAGGGGGGACCACAGATACGCAGTATTTT.

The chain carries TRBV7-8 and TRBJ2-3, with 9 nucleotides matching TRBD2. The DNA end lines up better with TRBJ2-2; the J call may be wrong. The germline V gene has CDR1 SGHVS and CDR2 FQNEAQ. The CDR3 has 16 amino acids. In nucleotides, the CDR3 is TGTGCCAGCAGCTTAGTGGTGCGGGAGGGCGCCGGGGAGCTGTTTTTT. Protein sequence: CASSLVVREGAGELFF.

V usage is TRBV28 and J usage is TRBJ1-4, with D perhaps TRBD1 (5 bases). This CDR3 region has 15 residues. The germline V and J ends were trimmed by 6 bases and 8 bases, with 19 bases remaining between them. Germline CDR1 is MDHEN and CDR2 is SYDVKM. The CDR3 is CASSPWGEAGEKLFF. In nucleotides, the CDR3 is TGTGCCAGCAGCCCGTGGGGGGAGGCGGGCGAAAAACTGTTTTTT.

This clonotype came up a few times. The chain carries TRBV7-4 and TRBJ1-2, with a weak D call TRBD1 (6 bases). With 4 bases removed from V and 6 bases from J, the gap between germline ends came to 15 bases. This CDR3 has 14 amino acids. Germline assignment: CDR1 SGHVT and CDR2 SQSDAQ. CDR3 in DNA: TGTGCCAGCAGCTCGACCCAACAGGGAGATGGCTACACCTTC. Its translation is CASSSTQQGDGYTF. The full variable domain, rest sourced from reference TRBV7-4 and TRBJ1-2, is GAGVSQSPRYKVAKRGRDVALRCDSISGHVTLYWYRQTLGQGSEVLTYSQSDAQRDKSGRPSGRFSAERPERSVSTLKIQRTEQGDSAVYLCASSSTQQGDGYTFGSGTRLTVV.

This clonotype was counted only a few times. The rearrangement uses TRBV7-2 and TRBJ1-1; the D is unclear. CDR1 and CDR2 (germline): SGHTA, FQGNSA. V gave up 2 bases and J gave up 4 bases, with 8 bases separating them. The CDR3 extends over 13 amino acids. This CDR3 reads CASSLKGGTEAFF. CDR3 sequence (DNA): TGTGCCAGCAGCTTAAAGGGAGGCACTGAAGCTTTCTTT.

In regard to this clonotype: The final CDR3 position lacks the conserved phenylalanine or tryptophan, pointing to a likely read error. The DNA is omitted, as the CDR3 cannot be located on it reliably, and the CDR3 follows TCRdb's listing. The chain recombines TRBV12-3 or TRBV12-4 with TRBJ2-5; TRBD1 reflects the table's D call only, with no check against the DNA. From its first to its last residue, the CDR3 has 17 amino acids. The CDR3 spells CASSRWDRGKETQYFGN.

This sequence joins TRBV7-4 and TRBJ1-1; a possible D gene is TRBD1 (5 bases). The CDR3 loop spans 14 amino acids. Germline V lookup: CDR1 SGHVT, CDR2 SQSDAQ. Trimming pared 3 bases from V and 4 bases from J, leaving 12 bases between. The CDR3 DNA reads TGTGCCAGCAGCTTCAACTGGGGGGGCACTGAAGCTTTCTTT. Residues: CASSFNWGGTEAFF. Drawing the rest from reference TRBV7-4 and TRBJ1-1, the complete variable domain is GAGVSQSPRYKVAKRGRDVALRCDSISGHVTLYWYRQTLGQGSEVLTYSQSDAQRDKSGRPSGRFSAERPERSVSTLKIQRTEQGDSAVYLCASSFNWGGTEAFFGQGTRLTVV.

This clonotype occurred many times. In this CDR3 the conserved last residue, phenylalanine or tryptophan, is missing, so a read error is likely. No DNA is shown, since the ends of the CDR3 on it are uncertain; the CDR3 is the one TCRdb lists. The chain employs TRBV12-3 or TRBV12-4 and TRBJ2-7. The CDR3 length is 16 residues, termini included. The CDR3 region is CASSLAGRIYGYTFGS.

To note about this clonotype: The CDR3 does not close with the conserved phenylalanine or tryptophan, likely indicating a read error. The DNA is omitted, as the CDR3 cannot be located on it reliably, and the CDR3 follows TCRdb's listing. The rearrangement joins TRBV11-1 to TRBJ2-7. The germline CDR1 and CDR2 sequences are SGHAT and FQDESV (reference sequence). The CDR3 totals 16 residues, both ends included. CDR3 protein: CASSGDGVLDEQFFGS.

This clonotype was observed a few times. The CDR3 sequence is CASSYRGAGGGGGANVLTF. Written as DNA, the CDR3 is TGTGCCAGCAGTTACAGGGGCGCAGGAGGGGGAGGAGGGGCCAACGTCCTGACTTTC. V and J are TRBV6-8 and TRBJ2-6; D is perhaps TRBD1 or TRBD2 (6 bases each). Trimming removed 2 bases at V and 4 bases at J, with 21 bases between. This CDR3 is built from 19 residues. Looked up from germline, CDR1 is MNHGY and CDR2 is SAAAGT.

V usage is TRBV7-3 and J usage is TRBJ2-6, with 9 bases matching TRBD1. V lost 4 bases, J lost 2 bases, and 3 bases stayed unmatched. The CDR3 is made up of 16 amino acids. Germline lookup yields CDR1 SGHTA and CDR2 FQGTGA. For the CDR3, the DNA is TGTGCCAGCAGCTCGGGACAGGGTGCTGGGGCCAACGTCCTGACTTTC. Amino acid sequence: CASSSGQGAGANVLTF.

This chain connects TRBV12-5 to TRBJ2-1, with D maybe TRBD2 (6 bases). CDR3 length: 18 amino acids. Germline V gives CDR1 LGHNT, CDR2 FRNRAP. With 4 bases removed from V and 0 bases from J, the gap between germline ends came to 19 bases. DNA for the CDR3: TGTGCTAGTGGTTCCGCCTTAGCGGACCGGGTCTCCTACAATGAGCAGTTCTTC. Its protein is CASGSALADRVSYNEQFF.

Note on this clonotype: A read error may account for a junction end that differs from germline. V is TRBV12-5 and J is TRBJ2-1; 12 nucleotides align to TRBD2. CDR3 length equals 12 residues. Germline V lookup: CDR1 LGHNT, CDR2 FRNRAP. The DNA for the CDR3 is TGTGCTAGTGCCAAACTAGCGGGAGGATTAATCTTC. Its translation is CASAKLAGGLIF.